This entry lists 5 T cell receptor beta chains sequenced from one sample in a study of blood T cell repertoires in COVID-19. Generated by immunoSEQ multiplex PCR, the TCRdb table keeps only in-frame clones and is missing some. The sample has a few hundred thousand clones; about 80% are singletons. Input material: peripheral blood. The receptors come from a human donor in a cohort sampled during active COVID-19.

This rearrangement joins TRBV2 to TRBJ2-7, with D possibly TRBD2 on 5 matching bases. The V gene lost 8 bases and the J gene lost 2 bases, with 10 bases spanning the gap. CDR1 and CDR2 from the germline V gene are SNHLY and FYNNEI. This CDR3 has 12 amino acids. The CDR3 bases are TGTGCCAGCCAAGCGGAAACCTACGAGCAGTACTTC. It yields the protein CASQAETYEQYF.

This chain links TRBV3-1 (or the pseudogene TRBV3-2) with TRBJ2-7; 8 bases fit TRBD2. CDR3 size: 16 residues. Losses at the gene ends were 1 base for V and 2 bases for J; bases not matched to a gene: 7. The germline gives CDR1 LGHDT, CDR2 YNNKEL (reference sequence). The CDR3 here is CASSQGMVAGTYEQYF. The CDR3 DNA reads TGTGCCAGCAGCCAAGGTATGGTAGCGGGGACCTACGAGCAGTACTTC.

CDR3 sequence: CASRFSGRGETQYF. CDR3 nucleotides: TGTGCCAGCAGATTTAGCGGGAGAGGAGAGACCCAGTACTTC. V and J are TRBV11-2 and TRBJ2-5; 9 bases agree with TRBD2. J gave up 4 bases and V 6 bases, and 6 bases lay outside the gene matches. Germline V gene sequence: CDR1 SGHAT, CDR2 FQNNGV. The CDR3 extends over 14 amino acids.

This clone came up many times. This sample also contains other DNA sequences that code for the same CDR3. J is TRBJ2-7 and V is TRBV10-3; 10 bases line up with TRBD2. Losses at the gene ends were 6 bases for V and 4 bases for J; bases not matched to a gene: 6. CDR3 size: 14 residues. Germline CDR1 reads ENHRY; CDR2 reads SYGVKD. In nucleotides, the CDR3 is TGTGCCATCAGGGCTAGCGGGGGATCGTACGAGCAGTACTTC. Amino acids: CAIRASGGSYEQYF.

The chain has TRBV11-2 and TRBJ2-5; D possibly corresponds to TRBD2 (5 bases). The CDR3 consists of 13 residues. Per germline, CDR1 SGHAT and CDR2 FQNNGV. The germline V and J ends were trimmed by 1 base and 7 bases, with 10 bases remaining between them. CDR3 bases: TGTGCCAGCAGCTTAGGGGGAAGCGGGACCCAGTACTTC. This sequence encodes CASSLGGSGTQYF.